This T cell receptor beta chain was identified during a study of T cell repertoires in cytomegalovirus infection (dated by TCRdb to between 2018 and 2021). Regarding the complete study: Recently identified HLA-C-restricted CMV epitopes, whose presentation resists viral immunomodulation, were targeted by peptide stimulations together with well-studied HLA-B-restricted epitopes. Donor HLA type was relevant to the analysis, because carriage of CMV infection together with the matching HLA type was indicated by public TCR beta signatures.

The sequencer was an Illumina HiSeq 1500. TCRdb handled the public reads itself, with Q25 trimming in fastp and clone calling in MiXCR, and kept productive beta chains. Rows are combined by CDR3 protein, so each entry shows the most common genes and DNA. The sample table shows 750,000 to 950,000 distinct CDR3 sequences, and about 28% are seen once. Around 13% of the sample comes from the top ten. The treatment or condition label for this specimen denotes: in vitro stimulation with specific CMV peptide epitopes to enrich CMV-specific T cells. Turning to this clonotype: The antigen this receptor binds is unknown. Qualities for individual bases were not recorded, and no much larger clone is one base off.

The research as a whole found: In both this cohort and an independent roughly 400-donor cohort, the cumulative frequency of public TCR beta family members distinguished carriers of CMV infection plus the relevant HLA type. In the ex vivo response, HLA-C-restricted CMV-specific TCR beta clonotypes were dominant, and in two of eight donors the single most frequent clonotype came from this HLA-C-restricted group.

Relative to germline, V is 9 bases shorter and J is 0 bases shorter, with 15 bases between their ends. The CDR1 and CDR2 encoded by the germline V gene are SNHLY and FYNNEI. From the cysteine up to the phenylalanine, the CDR3 has a length of 15 residues. Only CDR3 DNA is held: 45 bases, read in frame from base 1. The sequence was collected from a human donor in good health (CMV status not recorded). Some clones in this sample may be carry-over from other donors' samples. The source material was cultured CD8+ T cells from PBMCs, sampled from culture after CMV antigen stimulation. This chain joins TRBV2 to TRBJ2-1; the D gene is perhaps TRBD1, from 6 matching bases. The DNA sequence follows: TGTGCCAGTTGGGACATCCTGAGCTCCTACAATGAGCAGTTCTTC. Its coded protein is CASWDILSSYNEQFF.